Following are 18 T cell receptor beta chains from one sample sequenced in a study of blood T cell repertoires in COVID-19. Produced via immunoSEQ multiplex PCR; TCRdb's table is partial and in-frame only. The data contain 200,000 to 300,000 clones, about 81% of them singletons. Sample: peripheral blood. The receptors were gathered from a woman aged 55-75 years with active or convalescent COVID-19.

This sequence joins TRBV3-1 (or the pseudogene TRBV3-2) and TRBJ1-1; a possible D gene is TRBD1 (5 bases). This CDR3 spans 16 amino acids. Germline CDR1 and CDR2: LGHDT and YNNKEL (reference sequence). V was pared by 4 bases and J by 0 bases, with 15 bases between. DNA for the CDR3: TGTGCCAGCAGCCCAAGGACACGGGTTATGAACACTGAAGCTTTCTTT. Its protein is CASSPRTRVMNTEAFF.

This chain uses TRBV30 with TRBJ1-2, with TRBD1 matching 8 bases. Germline CDR1 and CDR2: GTSNPN and SVGIG (reference sequence). The CDR3 covers 13 residues. V shed 3 bases and J 2 bases; nucleotides not matched to a gene: 2. The CDR3 coding sequence is TGTGCCTGGAGGGGACAGGCGAACTATGGCTACACCTTC. It encodes CAWRGQANYGYTF.

This chain links TRBV2 with TRBJ2-3, with D maybe TRBD1 (5 bases). Germline V gene data show CDR1 as SNHLY and CDR2 as FYNNEI. With 6 bases removed from V and 1 base from J, the gap between germline ends came to 11 bases. The CDR3 totals 14 residues. CDR3 nucleotides: TGTGCCAGCAGCCCCCTAGGGGGCACAGATACGCAGTATTTT. It yields the protein CASSPLGGTDTQYF.

The rearrangement uses TRBV14 and TRBJ1-2, with 8 bases that match TRBD1. The CDR3 consists of 13 residues. Trimming at V came to 8 bases and at J to 8 bases, leaving 10 bases not matched to a gene. Germline V lookup: CDR1 SGHDN, CDR2 FVKESK. The CDR3 here is CASRGQVRQGYTF. For the CDR3, the DNA is TGTGCCAGCCGGGGACAGGTCCGTCAGGGCTACACCTTC.

The chain uses TRBV29-1 and TRBJ2-7; D not resolved. CDR1 is SQVTM and CDR2 is ANQGSEA in the germline V gene. The CDR3 loop spans 13 amino acids. V was clipped by 0 bases and J by 5 bases, with 11 bases between them. In nucleotides, the CDR3 is TGCAGCGTTGAAGATTGGCCAATCCACGAGCAGTACTTC. Translated, it gives CSVEDWPIHEQYF.

The rearrangement uses TRBV18 and TRBJ1-2; weak D call: TRBD1 (6 bases). Per germline, CDR1 KGHSH and CDR2 LQKENI. This CDR3 is 16 amino acids long. V lost 6 bases and J lost 8, with 25 bases in between. The CDR3 DNA reads as TGTGCCAGCTCCTCCCAGCGGGGGCTTGGGGTGGAAGGCTACACCTTC. It yields the protein CASSSQRGLGVEGYTF.

The chain employs TRBV6-5 and TRBJ1-4; possibly TRBD1 for D (6 bases). Trimming left V 6 bases short and J 8 bases short, with 16 bases between. This CDR3 is 14 amino acids long. CDR1 and CDR2 (germline): MNHEY, SVGAGI. CDR3: CASSPGGAEEKLFF. In nucleotides, the CDR3 is TGTGCCAGCAGCCCGGGGGGGGCGGAGGAAAAACTGTTTTTT.

The chain links TRBV6-5 to TRBJ2-2, with 7 nucleotides matching TRBD1. The CDR3 is 12 amino acids. The V gene end was trimmed by 6 bases and the J gene end by 5 bases; junction bases not matched to a gene: 0. Germline assignment: CDR1 MNHEY and CDR2 SVGAGI. The CDR3 spells CASRQGTGELFF. CDR3 DNA sequence: TGTGCCAGCAGACAGGGGACCGGGGAGCTGTTTTTT.

The gene calls are TRBV4-2 and TRBJ1-1; possible D gene TRBD1, 6 bases. Germline V gene lookup returns CDR1 LGHNA and CDR2 YNFKEQ. The ends were cut back, 0 bases at V and 0 bases at J, with 11 bases in the middle. The CDR3 extends over 16 amino acids. CDR3 DNA sequence: TGTGCCAGCAGCCAAGAGGGTACAGGGATGAACACTGAAGCTTTCTTT. Protein: CASSQEGTGMNTEAFF.

On this clone: Other DNA sequences in the sample encode the same CDR3. This sequence joins TRBV12-3 or TRBV12-4 and TRBJ1-2; D is unclear. V was trimmed by 4 bases and J by 2 bases, leaving 8 bases between them. The CDR3 has 13 amino acids. The CDR3 loop is CASSSTGNYGYTF. The CDR3 region has the DNA TGTGCCAGCAGTTCGACGGGAAACTATGGCTACACCTTC.

This clone was seen a single time. The rearrangement joins TRBV5-1 to TRBJ2-7; TRBD2 aligns across 11 bases. CDR1 and CDR2 from the germline V gene are SGHRS and YFSETQ. V shed 4 bases and J 1 base; nucleotides not matched to a gene: 4. The CDR3 is 15 amino acids. CDR3 in DNA: TGCGCCAGCAGCCAGGGACTAGCGGAATCCTACGAGCAGTACTTC. Amino acids: CASSQGLAESYEQYF.

This clone was found many times. The V call is TRBV14, the J call TRBJ1-5; no clear D. Trimming took 4 bases from V and 7 from J, leaving 11 bases between them. Germline CDR1 reads SGHDN; CDR2 reads FVKESK. The CDR3 totals 13 residues. CDR3 sequence: CASSLTSSQPQHF. The CDR3 DNA reads TGTGCCAGCAGCCTCACCAGTAGCCAGCCCCAGCATTTT.

The chain carries TRBV6-5 and TRBJ2-2, with 9 bases matching TRBD1. V dropped 6 bases and J dropped 7; count of bases not matched to a gene: 9. This CDR3 contains 15 residues. Germline V lookup: CDR1 MNHEY, CDR2 SVGAGI. Written as DNA, the CDR3 is TGTGCCAGCAGACAGAACAGGGGGCTAAACGGGGAGCTGTTTTTT. Protein: CASRQNRGLNGELFF.

The gene calls are TRBV12-3 or TRBV12-4 and TRBJ1-1; the D is unclear. The CDR3 length is 13 residues. Trimming stripped 5 bases from V and 6 bases from J, with 13 bases between. DNA of the CDR3: TGTGCCAGCAGTCCCGGAGTTTTCGCTGAAGCTTTCTTT. Amino acids: CASSPGVFAEAFF.

This rearrangement joins TRBV30 to TRBJ2-7; D uncertain. V was clipped by 4 bases and J by 5 bases, with 12 bases between them. There are 12 residues in the CDR3. Germline V gene data show CDR1 as GTSNPN and CDR2 as SVGIG (reference sequence). Here the CDR3 DNA reads TGTGCCTGGACCCTGGGCACCCACGAGCAGTACTTC. As protein: CAWTLGTHEQYF.

V and J are TRBV6-5 and TRBJ2-2; 7 bases fit TRBD1. CDR3 size: 14 residues. Trimming removed 5 bases from V and 6 bases from J; junction bases left unmatched: 6. CDR1 MNHEY and CDR2 SVGAGI come from the germline V gene. The DNA of the CDR3 is TGTGCCAGCAGTCCCCTACAGGGGTCCGGGGAGCTGTTTTTT. This sequence encodes CASSPLQGSGELFF.

This clone was found a few times. The chain combines TRBV27 with TRBJ1-1; D remains unclear. V was cut by 4 bases and J by 0 bases, with 12 bases left in between. The CDR3 covers 15 residues. Germline V gene data show CDR1 as MNHEY and CDR2 as SMNVEV (reference sequence). For the CDR3, the DNA is TGTGCCAGCAGTTCAACAGCCACTTTGAACACTGAAGCTTTCTTT. Its translation: CASSSTATLNTEAFF.

The chain links TRBV6-5 to TRBJ2-7, with 12 bases aligning to TRBD2. Germline V gene sequence: CDR1 MNHEY, CDR2 SVGAGI. J was trimmed by 5 bases and V by 0 bases; bases with no gene match: 2. The CDR3 is made up of 15 amino acids. The CDR3 nucleotides read TGTGCCAGCAGTTACTCTACTAGCGGGGGGAACGAGCAGTACTTC. Translating gives CASSYSTSGGNEQYF.